A single sample is the source of the 27 T cell receptor beta chains below, sequenced in a study of blood T cell repertoires in COVID-19. Libraries were prepared by immunoSEQ multiplex PCR; TCRdb keeps only in-frame clonotypes and omits some of them. The sample includes over 85,000 clones, approximately 86% of them seen just once. Sequenced material: peripheral blood. The receptors originated from a man aged 45-65 years with active or convalescent COVID-19.

The J gene is TRBJ1-1, the V gene TRBV19, with 7 bases identical to TRBD1. V shed 0 bases, J shed 3 bases, and the junction held 4 bases outside the gene matches. Germline V lookup: CDR1 LNHDA, CDR2 SQIVND (reference sequence). The CDR3 covers 15 residues. CDR3 sequence: CASSIELQGDTEAFF. CDR3 bases: TGTGCCAGTAGTATAGAACTCCAGGGGGACACTGAAGCTTTCTTT.

The chain employs TRBV7-9 and TRBJ2-3, with D perhaps TRBD1 (5 bases). The CDR3 length is 16 residues. CDR1 and CDR2 from the germline V gene are SEHNR and FQNEAQ (reference sequence). V shed 1 base and J shed 4 bases, with 15 bases lying between them. In DNA form, the CDR3 reads TGTGCCAGCAGCTTAGAAGGGGCGAATCCAGCAGATACGCAGTATTTT. Translating it yields CASSLEGANPADTQYF.

There are a few counts of this clone. V is TRBV30 and J is TRBJ1-3, with 7 bases aligning to TRBD1. Germline CDR1 reads GTSNPN; CDR2 reads SVGIG (reference sequence). The trim removed 8 bases at V and 3 bases at J, leaving 10 bases unmatched. The CDR3 extends over 14 amino acids. CDR3 residues: CAGETGMIGNTIYF. CDR3 nucleotides: TGTGCCGGAGAGACAGGGATGATTGGAAACACCATATATTTT. The whole variable domain, filled in from reference TRBV30 and TRBJ1-3, reads SQTIHQWPATLVQPVGSPLSLECTVEGTSNPNLYWYRQAAGRGLQLLFYSVGIGQISSEVPQNLSASRPQDRQFILSSKKLLLSDSGFYLCAGETGMIGNTIYFGEGSWLTVV.

The count of this clone is one. This rearrangement joins TRBV7-2 to TRBJ2-5; 9 nucleotides line up with TRBD1. Trimming removed 5 bases from V and 3 bases from J; junction bases left unmatched: 10. CDR1 is SGHTA and CDR2 is FQGNSA in the germline V gene. The CDR3 is made up of 16 amino acids. As DNA, the CDR3 is TGTGCCAGCAGCCTTAGGGGCCGGGACAGGGAAGAGACCCAGTACTTC. This codes for CASSLRGRDREETQYF.

The chain carries TRBV19 and TRBJ2-7; TRBD1 matches 7 bases. This CDR3 contains 14 residues. J lost 1 base, V lost 5 bases, and 5 bases had no gene match. Germline lookup yields CDR1 LNHDA and CDR2 SQIVND (reference sequence). The CDR3 region is CASSPGTASYEQYF. The CDR3, as DNA: TGTGCCAGTAGTCCTGGGACAGCTTCCTACGAGCAGTACTTC.

This sequence joins TRBV20-1 and TRBJ1-2; D perhaps matches TRBD1 (6 bases). V gave up 3 bases and J gave up 6 bases, with 14 bases separating them. The germline V gene has CDR1 DFQATT and CDR2 SNEGSKA (reference sequence). The CDR3 covers 13 residues. CDR3 coding DNA: TGCAGTGCTAGTGCAGGGGCTCTTAATGGCTACACCTTC. Translated: CSASAGALNGYTF.

The CDR3 DNA reads as TGTGCCAGCAGCCAAGGGAGACTGTATAACCAAGAGACCCAGTACTTC. It yields the protein CASSQGRLYNQETQYF. J is TRBJ2-5 and V is TRBV14; D is unclear. CDR1 and CDR2 (germline): SGHDN, FVKESK. V lost 1 base, J lost 0 bases, and 12 bases lay in between. The CDR3 sequence is 16 residues long.

The V call is TRBV5-4, the J call TRBJ2-2, with 10 bases that match TRBD1. The CDR3 extends over 16 amino acids. Trimming cost V 4 bases and J 5 bases; bases outside gene matches: 8. Germline lookup yields CDR1 SGHNT and CDR2 YYREEE (reference sequence). CDR3 sequence (DNA): TGTGCCAGCAGCCTCAGACAGGGGGCTGGGACCGGGGAGCTGTTTTTT. Translation: CASSLRQGAGTGELFF. Drawing the rest from reference TRBV5-4 and TRBJ2-2, the complete variable domain is ETGVTQSPTHLIKTRGQQVTLRCSSQSGHNTVSWYQQALGQGPQFIFQYYREEENGRGNFPPRFSGLQFPNYSSELNVNALELDDSALYLCASSLRQGAGTGELFFGEGSRLTVL.

V gene TRBV18 combines with J gene TRBJ1-5; D is unresolved. V was pared by 3 bases and J by 6 bases, with 12 bases between. Looked up from germline, CDR1 is KGHSH and CDR2 is LQKENI. CDR3 length: 14 amino acids. The CDR3 loop reads CASSPVSEGQPQHF. The CDR3 DNA follows: TGTGCCAGCTCACCTGTTTCAGAGGGTCAGCCCCAGCATTTT.

This clone was seen a single time. The CDR3 DNA reads TGTGCCAGCAGTGAGTCCCCGGGTCCGACTGAAGCTTTCTTT. Translation: CASSESPGPTEAFF. This chain links TRBV2 with TRBJ1-1; D uncertain. From germline, CDR1 is SNHLY and CDR2 FYNNEI. The CDR3 runs 14 residues. The V and J ends lost 3 bases and 5 bases respectively, with 13 bases between them. Full variable domain (missing parts from reference TRBV2 and TRBJ1-1): EPEVTQTPSHQVTQMGQEVILRCVPISNHLYFYWYRQILGQKVEFLVSFYNNEISEKSEIFDDQFSVERPDGSNFTLKIRSTKLEDSAMYFCASSESPGPTEAFFGQGTRLTVV.

V and J are TRBV10-1 and TRBJ2-3; TRBD2 aligns across 10 bases. The J segment lost 4 bases and the V segment lost 6 bases, leaving 4 bases of the junction unmatched. Germline V gene lookup returns CDR1 WNHNN and CDR2 SYGVQD (reference sequence). The CDR3 spans 14 residues. Here the CDR3 reads CASSPGTSADTQYF. The CDR3 region has the DNA TGCGCCAGCAGCCCCGGGACTAGCGCAGATACGCAGTATTTT.

This chain connects TRBV6-1 to TRBJ1-3; no clear D gene. The CDR3 totals 15 residues. Germline V gene data show CDR1 as MNHNS and CDR2 as SASEGT. Trimming took off 3 bases at V and 4 bases at J, with 13 bases between the two ends. CDR3 region: CASSDGLLSGNTIYF. CDR3 bases: TGTGCCAGCAGTGACGGACTTTTGTCGGGAAACACCATATATTTT.

V gene TRBV28 combines with J gene TRBJ1-5; possibly TRBD1 for D (5 bases). The CDR3 contains 12 residues. The ends were cut back, 7 bases at V and 7 bases at J, with 11 bases in the middle. Germline V CDR1 and CDR2: MDHEN, SYDVKM. The CDR3 region has the DNA TGTGCCAGCAAAGGGGTAGACCAGCCCCAGCATTTT. This translates into CASKGVDQPQHF.

The rearrangement uses TRBV19 and TRBJ1-2, with 10 positions matching TRBD1. Germline CDR1 LNHDA, CDR2 SQIVND (reference sequence). The junction had 8 bases not matched to a gene; V was cut back by 8 bases and J by 2 bases. This CDR3 is 15 amino acids long. The CDR3 spells CASAGTGATNYGYTF. The CDR3 DNA reads as TGTGCCAGTGCCGGGACAGGGGCCACAAACTATGGCTACACCTTC. Looking up the rest from reference TRBV19 and TRBJ1-2 gives the full variable domain: DGGITQSPKYLFRKEGQNVTLSCEQNLNHDAMYWYRQDPGQGLRLIYYSQIVNDFQKGDIAEGYSVSREKKESFPLTVTSAQKNPTAFYLCASAGTGATNYGYTFGSGTRLTVV.

V usage is TRBV5-1 and J usage is TRBJ1-6, with 10 bases matching TRBD1. Germline values: CDR1 SGHRS, CDR2 YFSETQ. V trimming: 4 bases; J trimming: 9 bases; junction bases outside the gene matches: 7. This CDR3 is built from 15 residues. The CDR3 reads CASSVGTGDFSPLHF. The DNA for the CDR3 is TGCGCCAGCAGCGTAGGGACAGGGGATTTTTCACCCCTCCACTTT.

This chain uses TRBV27 with TRBJ1-5; D perhaps matches TRBD1 (6 bases). Trimming pared 2 bases from V and 7 bases from J, leaving 15 bases between. Looked up from germline, CDR1 is MNHEY and CDR2 is SMNVEV (reference sequence). The CDR3 is 15 residues long. DNA of the CDR3: TGTGCCAGCAGTTTAACCTCAGGGGAGCGACAGCCCCAGCATTTT. Protein sequence: CASSLTSGERQPQHF.

V and J are TRBV15 and TRBJ1-6; TRBD1 matches 10 bases. Germline CDR1 is LNHNV and CDR2 is YYDKDF (reference sequence). The CDR3 is 14 residues long. Trimming took 5 bases from V and 8 from J; bases not matched to a gene: 3. CDR3 coding DNA: TGTGCCACCAGCCGCGGGACAGGGGATTCACCCCTCCACTTT. Residues: CATSRGTGDSPLHF.

Only one count was recorded for this clone. The rearrangement uses TRBV10-3 and TRBJ1-1, with a tentative D call TRBD1 (6 bases). V lost 2 bases, J lost 1 base, and 8 bases lay in between. The germline gives CDR1 ENHRY, CDR2 SYGVKD. This CDR3 comprises 14 residues. The CDR3 DNA sequence: TGTGCCATCAGTGAGAGGACAGAGAACACTGAAGCTTTCTTT. Its protein product is CAISERTENTEAFF.

This clone occurred a few times. This sequence joins TRBV5-4 and TRBJ2-5, with D possibly being TRBD2 (6 bases). Germline CDR1 reads SGHNT; CDR2 reads YYREEE (reference sequence). V was clipped by 4 bases and J by 1 base, with 11 bases between them. The CDR3 spans 14 residues. The CDR3 DNA follows: TGTGCCAGCAGCAGGACTATTTTCCAAGAGACCCAGTACTTC. This translates into CASSRTIFQETQYF.

This sequence joins TRBV7-9 and TRBJ1-5; the match to TRBD1 covers 7 bases. J gave up 7 bases and V 5 bases, and 5 bases lay outside the gene matches. Germline CDR1 is SEHNR and CDR2 is FQNEAQ (reference sequence). The CDR3 contains 13 residues. In DNA, the CDR3 is TGTGCCAGCAGCACGACAGGGACACAGCCCCAGCATTTT. This sequence encodes CASSTTGTQPQHF.

The chain carries TRBV7-2 and TRBJ1-6; D not certain. CDR1 is SGHTA and CDR2 is FQGNSA in the germline V gene. V was pared by 3 bases and J by 6 bases, with 12 bases between. The CDR3 totals 15 residues. The CDR3 DNA is TGTGCCAGCAGCTTTGGAGTTCACGGTAATTCACCCCTCCACTTT. Translation: CASSFGVHGNSPLHF.

The CDR3 sequence is CASSNYRDQPQHF. The CDR3 DNA is TGTGCCAGTAGTAATTACAGGGATCAGCCCCAGCATTTT. The genes are TRBV19 and TRBJ1-5, with a tentative D call TRBD1 (6 bases). Germline CDR1 LNHDA, CDR2 SQIVND (reference sequence). Trimming shortened V by 4 bases and J by 5 bases, and 9 bases separated the two germline ends. The CDR3 loop spans 13 amino acids.

V usage is TRBV7-9 and J usage is TRBJ2-3; 9 bases are a match to TRBD2. The trim removed 5 bases at V and 1 base at J, leaving 4 bases unmatched. Germline V gene lookup returns CDR1 SEHNR and CDR2 FQNEAQ (reference sequence). This CDR3 has 15 amino acids. The CDR3 is CASSLIAGGTDTQYF. CDR3 in DNA: TGTGCCAGCAGCCTCATAGCGGGGGGCACAGATACGCAGTATTTT.

This clone has a handful of counts. This chain joins TRBV6-2 or TRBV6-3 and TRBJ1-6; 7 bases agree with TRBD1. V was clipped by 6 bases and J by 9 bases; unmatched bases: 8. The CDR3 extends over 14 amino acids. Looked up from germline, CDR1 is MNHEY and CDR2 is SVGEGT. CDR3 bases: TGTGCCAGCAGCTCATTGACAGGGCCTTCACCCCTCCACTTT. Translation gives CASSSLTGPSPLHF.

The gene calls are TRBV13 and TRBJ2-5; TRBD1 aligns across 12 bases. CDR1 and CDR2 from the germline V gene are PRHDT and FYEKMQ (reference sequence). The CDR3 length is 15 residues. V trimming: 4 bases; J trimming: 4 bases; junction bases outside the gene matches: 4. CDR3 DNA sequence: TGTGCCAGCAGCTCCGGGACAGGGGGCGGAGAGACCCAGTACTTC. This translates into CASSSGTGGGETQYF.

This clone was found a few times. The chain joins TRBV18 to TRBJ2-1; possible D gene TRBD1, 5 bases. Germline loops: CDR1 KGHSH, CDR2 LQKENI. CDR3 size: 13 residues. Trimming took off 2 bases at V and 8 bases at J, with 10 bases between the two ends. DNA of the CDR3: TGTGCCAGCTCACCAGGACATGGGGATGAGCAGTTCTTC. This encodes CASSPGHGDEQFF.

The chain couples TRBV5-1 to TRBJ2-1; 11 positions agree with TRBD2. The CDR3 covers 17 residues. The V segment lost 4 bases and the J segment 6 bases; nucleotides outside the gene matches: 12. The V gene's germline CDR1 is SGHRS and CDR2 YFSETQ. For the CDR3, the DNA is TGCGCCAGCAGCCTCGACTTAGCGGGGGGGCCCGGCAATGAGCAGTTCTTC. Translated, it gives CASSLDLAGGPGNEQFF.